One sample yielded the 5 T cell receptor beta chains listed below, sequenced in a study of CD8+ T cells in alopecia areata. After isolation, RNA underwent reverse transcription to generate cDNA as the sequencing template. TCRdb's table, derived via immunoSEQ multiplex PCR, lists solely in-frame clones and lacks some. The data show 80,000 to 100,000 clones, roughly 45% seen once. The sample's treatment: oral pan-JAK inhibitor, 5-10 mg twice daily. The sequencing here drew on CD8+ T cells sorted from blood, taken at week 24, from a patient treated with tofacitinib. Receptors were obtained from a human donor with alopecia areata.

The chain employs TRBV15 and TRBJ2-7; D might be TRBD2 (6 bases). The CDR3 runs 15 residues. CDR1 and CDR2 from the germline V gene are LNHNV and YYDKDF (reference sequence). The V and J ends lost 3 bases and 0 bases respectively, with 12 bases between them. DNA for the CDR3: TGTGCCACCAGCAGTTGGAGGGGCAACTCCTACGAGCAGTACTTC. This encodes CATSSWRGNSYEQYF.

The chain employs TRBV6-5 and TRBJ1-1, with unresolved D. CDR3 length: 14 residues. V was cut by 5 bases and J by 6 bases, with 16 bases left in between. Germline values: CDR1 MNHEY, CDR2 SVGAGI. The CDR3 nucleotides read TGTGCCAGCAGTCCCCGCTCGGGCTGGGCTGAAGCTTTCTTT. This translates into CASSPRSGWAEAFF.

This clone was found many times. The rearrangement joins TRBV14 to TRBJ2-7, with D unresolved. Germline V gene data show CDR1 as SGHDN and CDR2 as FVKESK. V was cut by 4 bases and J by 3 bases, with 13 bases left in between. The CDR3 totals 14 residues. The CDR3 loop reads CASSRGPGLYEQYF. In DNA, the CDR3 is TGTGCCAGCAGCCGTGGACCGGGCCTCTACGAGCAGTACTTC. Full variable domain (missing parts from reference TRBV14 and TRBJ2-7): EAGVTQFPSHSVIEKGQTVTLRCDPISGHDNLYWYRRVMGKEIKFLLHFVKESKQDESGMPNNRFLAERTGGTYSTLKVQPAELEDSGVYFCASSRGPGLYEQYFGPGTRLTVT.

The rearrangement links TRBV29-1 to TRBJ2-7; perhaps TRBD2 as D (6 bases). V lost 1 base and J 1 base, leaving 11 bases between the germline ends. CDR3 length: 14 amino acids. Germline V gene data show CDR1 as SQVTM and CDR2 as ANQGSEA. CDR3 amino acids: CSVEVAGLSYEQYF. The CDR3 DNA is TGCAGCGTTGAAGTGGCAGGACTATCCTACGAGCAGTACTTC.

The chain carries TRBV29-1 and TRBJ2-3; D possibly corresponds to TRBD2 (6 bases). The V gene's germline CDR1 is SQVTM and CDR2 ANQGSEA. This CDR3 has 16 residues. Trimming pared 2 bases from V and 0 bases from J, leaving 15 bases between. The DNA for the CDR3 is TGCAGCGTTGAATCTGCTAGCGTGAGTAGCACAGATACGCAGTATTTT. Translation: CSVESASVSSTDTQYF.